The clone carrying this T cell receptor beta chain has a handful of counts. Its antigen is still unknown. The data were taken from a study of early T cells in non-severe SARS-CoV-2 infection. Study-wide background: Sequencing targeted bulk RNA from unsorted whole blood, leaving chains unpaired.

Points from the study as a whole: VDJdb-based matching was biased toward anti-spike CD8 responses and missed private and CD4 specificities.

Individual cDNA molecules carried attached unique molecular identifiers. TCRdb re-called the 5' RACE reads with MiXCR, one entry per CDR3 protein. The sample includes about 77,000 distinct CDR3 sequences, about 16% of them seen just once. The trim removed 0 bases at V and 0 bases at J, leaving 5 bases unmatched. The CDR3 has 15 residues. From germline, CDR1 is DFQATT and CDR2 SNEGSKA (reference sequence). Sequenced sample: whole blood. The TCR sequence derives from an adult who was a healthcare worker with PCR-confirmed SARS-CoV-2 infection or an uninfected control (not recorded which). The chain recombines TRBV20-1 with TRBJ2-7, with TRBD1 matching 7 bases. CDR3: CSARDSGQISYEQYF. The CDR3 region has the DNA TGCAGTGCTAGAGACTCGGGACAGATCTCCTACGAGCAGTACTTC.